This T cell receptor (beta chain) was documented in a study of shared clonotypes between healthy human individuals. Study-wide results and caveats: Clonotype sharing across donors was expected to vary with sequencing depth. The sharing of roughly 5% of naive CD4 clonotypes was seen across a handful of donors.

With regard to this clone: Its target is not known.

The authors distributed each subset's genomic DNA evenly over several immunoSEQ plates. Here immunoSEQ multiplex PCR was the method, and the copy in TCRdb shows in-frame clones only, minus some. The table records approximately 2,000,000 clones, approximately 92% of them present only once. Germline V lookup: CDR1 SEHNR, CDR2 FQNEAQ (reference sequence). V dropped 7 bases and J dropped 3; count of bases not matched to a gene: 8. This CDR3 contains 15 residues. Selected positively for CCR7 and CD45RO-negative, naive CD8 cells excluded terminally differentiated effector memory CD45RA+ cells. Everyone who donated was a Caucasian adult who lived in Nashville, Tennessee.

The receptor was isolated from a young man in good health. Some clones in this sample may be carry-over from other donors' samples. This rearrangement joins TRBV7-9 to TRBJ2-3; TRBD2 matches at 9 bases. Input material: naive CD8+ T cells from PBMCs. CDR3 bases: TGTGCCAGCATCTCACCGCTAGCGGGAACAGATACGCAGTATTTT. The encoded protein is CASISPLAGTDTQYF.